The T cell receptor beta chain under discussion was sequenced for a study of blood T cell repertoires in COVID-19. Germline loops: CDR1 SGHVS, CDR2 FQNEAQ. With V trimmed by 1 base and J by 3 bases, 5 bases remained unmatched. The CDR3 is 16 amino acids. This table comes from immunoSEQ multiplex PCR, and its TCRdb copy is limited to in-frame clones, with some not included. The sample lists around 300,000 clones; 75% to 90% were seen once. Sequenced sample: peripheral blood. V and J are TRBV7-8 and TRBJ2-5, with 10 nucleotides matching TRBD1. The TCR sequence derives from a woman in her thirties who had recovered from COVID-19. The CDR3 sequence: CASSLGDRGLEETQYF. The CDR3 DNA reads TGTGCCAGCAGCTTAGGTGACAGGGGGCTGGAAGAGACCCAGTACTTC.